These T cell receptor beta chains were read from a single sample in a study of cytomegalovirus exposure and HLA in healthy donors. The data were produced by immunoSEQ multiplex PCR, yet TCRdb's version contains in-frame clones alone and is incomplete. Of 200,000 or so clones listed, over 75% are singletons. The specimen was PBMCs. These receptors originate from a girl under three years old in good health and CMV-seronegative. The conserved cysteine and the conserved F or W are not part of the CDR3 here. Each record gives: J gene, V gene, D gene, CDR3 protein. The D gene is left open where the match is weak.

TRBJ2-1	TRBV30	TRBD2	AWSRRGGGAMNEQF
TRBJ2-1	TRBV5-4	TRBD2	ASSGTGLAGYNEQF
TRBJ2-1	TRBV12-5	TRBD2	ASGLGSGRLYNEQF
TRBJ1-2	TRBV10-2	.	ASSEGQNFYGYT
TRBJ1-2	TRBV6-5	.	ASSYARGTGYGYT
TRBJ2-4	TRBV19	TRBD2	ASRSREGGNIQY
TRBJ2-1	TRBV29-1	.	SVEDQYLRVYEQF
TRBJ2-2	TRBV5-1	.	ASAIGEPTGELF
TRBJ2-3	TRBV7-8	.	ASVSLDRPDTQY
TRBJ1-5	TRBV9	.	ASSAGGGLNQPQH
TRBJ1-1	TRBV25-1	.	ASTPGGNTEAF
TRBJ1-2	TRBV30	.	AWSVHLTDPTGYT
TRBJ2-5	TRBV19	.	ASRRQGIQETQY
TRBJ2-3	TRBV5-1	.	ASSLTAGSTDTQY
TRBJ1-3	TRBV21-1	.	AAYHGGGGLAGNTIY
TRBJ2-1	TRBV7-9	.	ASSQQGPSYNEQF
TRBJ2-1	TRBV5-1	TRBD2	ASTWGEGIQF
TRBJ2-3	TRBV4-3	TRBD1	ASSQAIPGQGLDTQY
TRBJ1-4	TRBV5-1	.	ASSPFIGVGTNEKLF
TRBJ2-1	TRBV15	TRBD2	ATRAGDESEQF
TRBJ1-1	TRBV10-3	TRBD1	AIRGRTGNRNTEAF
TRBJ2-1	TRBV5-1	TRBD2	ASSFWGEGRNEQF
TRBJ2-7	TRBV7-9	.	ASSAGRYEQY
TRBJ1-1	TRBV7-6	.	ASSLAPLEGAAF
TRBJ1-3	TRBV4-2	.	ASSQDPRGNTIY
TRBJ2-5	TRBV6-5	.	ASSPYTSRGETQY
TRBJ2-1	TRBV9	.	ASSVDNAINNEQF
TRBJ2-1	TRBV5-1	TRBD2	ASSSTSGRITYNEQF
TRBJ1-3	TRBV6-6	.	ASSYEPNTIY
TRBJ2-1	TRBV2	.	ASSINQGSEQF
TRBJ2-7	TRBV6-5	.	ASSYKSSYEQY
TRBJ1-5	TRBV6-5	TRBD1	ASRGQGASQPQH
TRBJ1-3	TRBV6-1	.	ATTGLSGNTIY
TRBJ2-4	TRBV25-1	.	ASSELAKNIQY
TRBJ1-2	TRBV18	.	ASSPLQGLYGYT
TRBJ1-2	TRBV5-1	TRBD1	ASSLEGQAYGYT
TRBJ1-4	TRBV15	.	ATSREAIWPATNEKLF
TRBJ1-2	TRBV5-5	.	ASSLLGTPNHNYGYT
TRBJ2-7	TRBV7-2	TRBD2	ASSPPTSGRGGEQY
TRBJ1-5	TRBV6-1	TRBD1	ASSLRGQGMEPQH
TRBJ1-1	TRBV4-1	.	ASSQPDRRAF
TRBJ2-3	TRBV7-9	TRBD2	ASSLRTSGGER
TRBJ2-4	TRBV11-2	TRBD2	ASSRRLAGIKNIQY
TRBJ1-1	TRBV4-2	TRBD1	ASSFDRGNTEAF
TRBJ2-7	TRBV6-1	TRBD1	ASSTGGSRYEQY
TRBJ1-1	TRBV29-1	.	SVEPTGTGVNTEAF
TRBJ1-2	TRBV9	TRBD1	ASSPWGKQGEEGYT
TRBJ1-4	TRBV12-5	.	ASGTFRVPNEKLF
TRBJ1-2	TRBV18	.	ASSPQGRRYGYT
TRBJ1-5	TRBV5-6	TRBD1	ASSLGTGNQPQH
TRBJ1-6	TRBV19	.	ASQATYNSPLH
TRBJ2-7	TRBV5-6	.	ASSLRAGGFIGIPYEQY